This T cell receptor (beta chain) was profiled in a study of CD8 T cells in Susac syndrome. Study-level findings and limits: The authors found approximately 15 Susac-specific public clones in total CD8+ repertoires and five or six in CD8+ TEMRA repertoires.

Random hexamers were used to reverse transcribe an amount of about 0.45 to 1 ug RNA. TCR beta CDR3 was amplified by immunoSEQ covering 54 Vbeta and 13 Jbeta. TCRdb analysed the immunoSEQ multiplex PCR reads with MiXCR anew, one entry per CDR3 protein. The sample includes 150,000 to 200,000 distinct CDR3 sequences, 85% to 95% seen only once; the top ten take approximately 0.16%. As for this clonotype: No antigen is known for it.

The V end lost 2 bases, the J end lost 5 bases, and 12 bases lay between the germline ends. This CDR3 region has 13 residues. Germline CDR1 and CDR2: DFQATT and SNEGSKA (reference sequence). Negative isolation yielded CD8+ and CD4+ T cells; FACS enriched TEMRA cells. The rearrangement joins TRBV20-1 to TRBJ2-5, with D hard to call. Material for sequencing was CD8+ T cells from PBMCs. The TCR comes from a human donor with Susac syndrome. The CDR3 DNA is TGCAGTGCTAGAAACACGGGCACGGAGACCCAGTACTTC. Its translation: CSARNTGTETQYF.